A single sample gave rise to the 8 T cell receptor beta chains below, sequenced in a study of cytomegalovirus exposure and HLA in healthy donors. The PCR contained 60 Vbeta and 13 Jbeta primers. Assay: immunoSEQ multiplex PCR; the TCRdb copy retains only in-frame clones and omits some. The sample lists some 150,000 clones; 75% to 90% were seen once. Sequenced input: PBMCs. The origin of the receptors is a man aged 35-49 years in good health and CMV-seronegative.

The gene calls are TRBV9 and TRBJ2-5; a possible D gene is TRBD1 (5 bases). Trimming took off 0 bases at V and 1 base at J, with 7 bases between the two ends. Germline values: CDR1 SGDLS, CDR2 YYNGEE. This CDR3 has 14 residues. The CDR3 loop reads CASSVGTTQETQYF. As DNA, the CDR3 is TGTGCCAGCAGCGTAGGGACAACCCAAGAGACCCAGTACTTC.

The genes are TRBV7-2 and TRBJ2-7; 11 bases map to TRBD1. This CDR3 region has 15 residues. V gave up 1 base and J gave up 6 bases; unmatched junction bases: 5. CDR1 and CDR2 (germline): SGHTA, FQGNSA. As DNA, the CDR3 is TGTGCCAGCAGCTTAGTCGGACAGGGGGCTAGCGAGCAGTACTTC. Its protein is CASSLVGQGASEQYF.

In its sample, this clone was seen a few times. The chain combines TRBV19 with TRBJ2-7; TRBD1 might be the D (6 bases). Germline V gives CDR1 LNHDA, CDR2 SQIVND (reference sequence). Trimming shortened V by 4 bases and J by 0 bases, and 13 bases separated the two germline ends. CDR3 length: 15 amino acids. CDR3 bases: TGTGCCAGTAGTAGAGACAGGTTAAGCTCCTACGAGCAGTACTTC. Amino acid sequence: CASSRDRLSSYEQYF.

V usage is TRBV28 and J usage is TRBJ1-5, with a weak D call TRBD1 (6 bases). CDR1 is MDHEN, CDR2 SYDVKM, per germline. V was clipped by 3 bases and J by 2 bases, with 20 bases between them. This CDR3 is 18 amino acids long. This CDR3 reads CASSFGGAGFAGNQPQHF. CDR3 DNA sequence: TGTGCCAGCAGTTTTGGGGGGGCAGGATTTGCTGGCAATCAGCCCCAGCATTTT.

The chain couples TRBV6-5 to TRBJ1-2, with 7 nucleotides matching TRBD1. In germline, CDR1 is MNHEY, CDR2 SVGAGI. This CDR3 spans 16 amino acids. The V gene end was trimmed by 2 bases and the J gene end by 13 bases; junction bases not matched to a gene: 19. The CDR3 loop is CASSYRNPGQLFLGTF. In DNA, the CDR3 is TGTGCCAGCAGTTACCGTAACCCGGGACAGCTATTTCTTGGCACCTTC.

The chain links TRBV6-6 to TRBJ1-6, with no clear D. The germline V and J ends were trimmed by 5 bases and 7 bases, with 12 bases remaining between them. Germline V gene lookup returns CDR1 MNHNY and CDR2 SVGAGI (reference sequence). This CDR3 is built from 14 residues. This CDR3 reads CASSGLASNSPLHF. CDR3 DNA: TGTGCCAGCAGTGGACTCGCCTCCAATTCACCCCTCCACTTT.

The chain joins TRBV5-4 to TRBJ1-1; D call uncertain. Per the germline V gene, CDR1 is SGHNT and CDR2 is YYREEE (reference sequence). Trimming took 5 bases from V and 0 from J, leaving 17 bases between them. CDR3 size: 16 residues. In nucleotides, the CDR3 is TGTGCCAGCAGGGATGGAGGTAACATGTTGAACACTGAAGCTTTCTTT. This translates into CASRDGGNMLNTEAFF.

The gene calls are TRBV6-5 and TRBJ2-7; the D gene is possibly TRBD1 (6 bases). V gave up 6 bases and J gave up 4 bases, with 16 bases separating them. The CDR3 is 14 residues long. Germline V gene sequence: CDR1 MNHEY, CDR2 SVGAGI. The CDR3 nucleotides are TGTGCCAGCAGGGGGGCTCGTACGGGGTACGAGCAGTACTTC. Its translation is CASRGARTGYEQYF.